This T cell receptor beta chain was captured in a study of cytomegalovirus exposure and HLA in healthy donors. PCR employed 60 Vbeta and 13 Jbeta primers. Using immunoSEQ multiplex PCR, the repertoire was profiled, and TCRdb retains in-frame clones only, with some absent. The sample has about 110,000 clones, 75% seen once. The germline V and J ends were trimmed by 0 bases and 1 base, with 9 bases remaining between them. Germline CDR1 SGHDN, CDR2 FVKESK. This CDR3 comprises 15 residues. Specimen: PBMCs. The clonotype originates from a male donor in good health and CMV-seropositive. V is TRBV14 and J is TRBJ2-5; possible D gene TRBD1, 6 bases. CDR3 protein: CASSQEQGTQETQYF. The DNA for the CDR3 is TGTGCCAGCAGCCAAGAACAGGGTACCCAAGAGACCCAGTACTTC.